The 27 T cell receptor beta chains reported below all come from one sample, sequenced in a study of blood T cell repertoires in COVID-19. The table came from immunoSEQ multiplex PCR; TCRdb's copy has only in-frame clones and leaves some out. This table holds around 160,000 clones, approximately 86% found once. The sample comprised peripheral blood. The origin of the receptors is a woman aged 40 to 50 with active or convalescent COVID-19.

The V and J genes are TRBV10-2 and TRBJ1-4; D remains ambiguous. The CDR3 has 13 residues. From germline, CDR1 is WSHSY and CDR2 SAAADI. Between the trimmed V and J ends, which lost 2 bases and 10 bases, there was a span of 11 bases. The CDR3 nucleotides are TGCGCCAGCAGTGAGCCCGCCTACCGAAAACTGTTTTTT. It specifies CASSEPAYRKLFF.

CDR3 in amino acids: CASRDGQFSYEQYF. The CDR3, as DNA: TGTGCCAGCAGGGATGGACAGTTCTCCTACGAGCAGTACTTC. V and J are TRBV5-4 and TRBJ2-7, with a possible D match to TRBD1 (6 bases). Germline loops: CDR1 SGHNT, CDR2 YYREEE (reference sequence). There are 14 residues in the CDR3. Deletions cut 5 bases from V and 0 bases from J, with 12 bases between.

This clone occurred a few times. The CDR3 spells CASKVGGTGEKLFF. CDR3 nucleotide sequence: TGTGCCAGCAAAGTCGGGGGGACAGGTGAAAAACTGTTTTTT. This chain links TRBV6-5 with TRBJ1-4, with 8 bases that match TRBD1. The CDR3 covers 14 residues. Germline-derived CDR1 and CDR2 are MNHEY and SVGAGI. V was pared by 7 bases and J by 7 bases, with 8 bases of the junction left unmatched.

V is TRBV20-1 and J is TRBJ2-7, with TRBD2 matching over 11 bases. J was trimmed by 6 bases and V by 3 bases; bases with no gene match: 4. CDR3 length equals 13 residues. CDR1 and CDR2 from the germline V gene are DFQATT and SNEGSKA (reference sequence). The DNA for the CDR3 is TGCAGTGCTAGTCAGACTAGCGGGGCCGAGCAGTACTTC. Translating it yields CSASQTSGAEQYF.

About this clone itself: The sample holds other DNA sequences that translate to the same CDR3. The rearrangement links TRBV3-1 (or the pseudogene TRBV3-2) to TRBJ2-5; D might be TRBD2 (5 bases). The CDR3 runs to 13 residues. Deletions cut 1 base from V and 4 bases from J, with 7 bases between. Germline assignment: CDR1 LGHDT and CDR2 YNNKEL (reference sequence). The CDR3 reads CASSQVRGETQYF. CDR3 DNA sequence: TGTGCCAGCAGCCAAGTACGGGGAGAGACCCAGTACTTC.

CDR3 nucleotides: TGTGCCAGCAGCTTCGCCCAGGACTATGGCTACACCTTC. This translates into CASSFAQDYGYTF. This chain joins TRBV7-9 and TRBJ1-2; D remains ambiguous. The CDR3 is made up of 13 amino acids. V gave up 3 bases and J gave up 3 bases, with 8 bases separating them. The germline V gene has CDR1 SEHNR and CDR2 FQNEAQ (reference sequence).

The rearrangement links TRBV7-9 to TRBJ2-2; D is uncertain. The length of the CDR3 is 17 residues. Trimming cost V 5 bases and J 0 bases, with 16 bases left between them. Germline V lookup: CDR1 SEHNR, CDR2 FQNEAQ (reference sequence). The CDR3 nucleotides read TGTGCCAGCAGCGTACGCTCGCTTACTACGAACACCGGGGAGCTGTTTTTT. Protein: CASSVRSLTTNTGELFF.

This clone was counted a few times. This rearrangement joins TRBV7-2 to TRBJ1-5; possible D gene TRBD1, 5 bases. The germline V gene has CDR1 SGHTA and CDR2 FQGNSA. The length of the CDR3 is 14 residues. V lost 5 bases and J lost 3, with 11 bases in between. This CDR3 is CASSGGGVNQPQHF. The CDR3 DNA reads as TGTGCCAGCAGCGGGGGAGGGGTCAATCAGCCCCAGCATTTT.

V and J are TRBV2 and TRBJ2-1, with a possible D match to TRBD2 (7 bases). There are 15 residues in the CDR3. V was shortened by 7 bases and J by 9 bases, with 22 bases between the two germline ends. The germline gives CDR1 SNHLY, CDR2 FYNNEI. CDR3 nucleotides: TGTGCCAGCACGAATCTCGGGGGGCGTAGTGGTGAGCAGTTCTTC. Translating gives CASTNLGGRSGEQFF.

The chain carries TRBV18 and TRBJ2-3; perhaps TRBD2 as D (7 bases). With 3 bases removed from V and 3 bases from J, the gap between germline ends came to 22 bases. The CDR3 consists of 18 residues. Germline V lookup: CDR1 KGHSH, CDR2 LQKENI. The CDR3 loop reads CASSPSGGTSIRTDTQYF. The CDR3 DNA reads TGTGCCAGCTCACCTTCGGGGGGCACTTCAATTAGGACAGATACGCAGTATTTT.

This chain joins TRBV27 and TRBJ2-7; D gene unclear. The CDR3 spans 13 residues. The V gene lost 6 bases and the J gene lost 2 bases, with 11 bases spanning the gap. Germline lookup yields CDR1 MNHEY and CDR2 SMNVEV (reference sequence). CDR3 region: CASSLGLPYEQYF. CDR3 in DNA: TGTGCCAGCAGCCTAGGCCTCCCCTACGAGCAGTACTTC.

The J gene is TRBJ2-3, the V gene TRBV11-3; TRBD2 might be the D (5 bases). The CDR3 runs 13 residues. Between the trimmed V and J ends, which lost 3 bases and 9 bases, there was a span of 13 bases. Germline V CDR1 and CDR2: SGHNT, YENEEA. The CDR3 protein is CASSFSNRGTQYF. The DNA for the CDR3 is TGTGCCAGCAGCTTCTCTAATCGGGGAACGCAGTATTTT.

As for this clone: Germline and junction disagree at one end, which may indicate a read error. The CDR3 bases are TGTGCCAGCAGACCACTCGTTGACGGGAACGCTGAAGCTTTCTTT. As protein: CASRPLVDGNAEAFF. J is TRBJ1-1 and V is TRBV6-1; D is unclear. CDR3 length equals 15 residues. Germline V lookup: CDR1 MNHNS, CDR2 SASEGT.

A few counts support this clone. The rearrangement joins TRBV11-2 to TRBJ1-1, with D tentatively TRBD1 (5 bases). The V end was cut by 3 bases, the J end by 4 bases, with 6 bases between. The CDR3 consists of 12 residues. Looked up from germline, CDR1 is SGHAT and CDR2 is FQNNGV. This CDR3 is CASSFGGTEAFF. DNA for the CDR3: TGTGCCAGCAGCTTCGGGGGCACTGAAGCTTTCTTT.

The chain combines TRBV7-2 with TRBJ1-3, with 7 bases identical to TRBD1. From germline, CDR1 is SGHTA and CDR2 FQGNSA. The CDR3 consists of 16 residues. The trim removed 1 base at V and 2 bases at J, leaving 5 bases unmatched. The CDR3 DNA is TGTGCCAGCAGCTTAGTAGCCGGGACAGCTGGAAACACCATATATTTT. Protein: CASSLVAGTAGNTIYF.

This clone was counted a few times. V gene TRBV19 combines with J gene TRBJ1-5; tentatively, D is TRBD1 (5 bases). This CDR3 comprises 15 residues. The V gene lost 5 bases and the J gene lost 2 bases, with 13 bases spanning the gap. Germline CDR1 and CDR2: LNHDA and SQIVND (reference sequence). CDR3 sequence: CASSANQGRNQPQHF. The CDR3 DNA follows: TGTGCCAGTAGTGCCAATCAGGGTCGCAATCAGCCCCAGCATTTT.

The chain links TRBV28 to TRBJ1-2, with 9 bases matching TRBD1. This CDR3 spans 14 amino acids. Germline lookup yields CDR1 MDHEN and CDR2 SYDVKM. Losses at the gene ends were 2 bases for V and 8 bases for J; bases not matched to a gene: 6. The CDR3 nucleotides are TGTGCCAGCAGTTTAGGACAGGGGACGAGGGGCTACACCTTC. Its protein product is CASSLGQGTRGYTF.

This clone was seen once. This CDR3 is CASSESIVDRAYEQYF. The CDR3 DNA reads as TGTGCCAGCAGTGAAAGCATTGTGGACAGAGCCTACGAGCAGTACTTC. This sequence joins TRBV6-1 and TRBJ2-7; TRBD1 is a possible D gene (6 bases). The V end lost 2 bases, the J end lost 2 bases, and 16 bases lay between the germline ends. Germline assignment: CDR1 MNHNS and CDR2 SASEGT. The CDR3 is made up of 16 amino acids.

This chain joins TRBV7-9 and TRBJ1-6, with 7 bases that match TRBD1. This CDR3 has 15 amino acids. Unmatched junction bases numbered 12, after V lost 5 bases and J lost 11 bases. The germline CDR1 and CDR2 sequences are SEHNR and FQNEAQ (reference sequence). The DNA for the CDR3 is TGTGCCAGCAGCGCGGGGACAGTTGTTTTGACACCCCTCCACTTT. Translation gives CASSAGTVVLTPLHF.

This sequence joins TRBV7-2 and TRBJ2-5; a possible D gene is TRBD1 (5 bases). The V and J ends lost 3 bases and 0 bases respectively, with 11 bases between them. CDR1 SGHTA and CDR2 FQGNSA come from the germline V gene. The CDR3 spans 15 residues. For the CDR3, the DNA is TGTGCCAGCAGCTTCGACAGAGCTGACCAAGAGACCCAGTACTTC. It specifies CASSFDRADQETQYF.

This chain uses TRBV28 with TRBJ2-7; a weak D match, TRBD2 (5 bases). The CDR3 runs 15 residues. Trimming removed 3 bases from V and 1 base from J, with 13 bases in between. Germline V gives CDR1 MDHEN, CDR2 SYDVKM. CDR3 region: CASSFAAAGSYEQYF. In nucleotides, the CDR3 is TGTGCCAGCAGTTTCGCCGCCGCGGGTTCCTACGAGCAGTACTTC.

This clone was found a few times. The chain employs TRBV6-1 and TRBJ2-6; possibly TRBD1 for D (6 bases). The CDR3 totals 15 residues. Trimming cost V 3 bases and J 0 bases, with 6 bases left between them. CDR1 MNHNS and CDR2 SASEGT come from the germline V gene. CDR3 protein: CASSEDSSGANVLTF. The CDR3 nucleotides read TGTGCCAGCAGTGAGGACAGCTCTGGGGCCAACGTCCTGACTTTC.

Written as DNA, the CDR3 is TGTGCCAGCAGCATTCGGCTAGCGTGGAGCTCCTACGAGCAGTACTTC. Translating gives CASSIRLAWSSYEQYF. V usage is TRBV5-6 and J usage is TRBJ2-7, with D perhaps matching TRBD2 (6 bases). This CDR3 has 16 amino acids. V was cut by 4 bases and J by 0 bases, with 17 bases left in between. The germline CDR1 and CDR2 sequences are SGHDT and YYEEEE. Together with reference TRBV5-6 and TRBJ2-7, the CDR3 gives the full variable domain: DAGVTQSPTHLIKTRGQQVTLRCSPKSGHDTVSWYQQALGQGPQFIFQYYEEEERQRGNFPDRFSGHQFPNYSSELNVNALLLGDSALYLCASSIRLAWSSYEQYFGPGTRLTVT.

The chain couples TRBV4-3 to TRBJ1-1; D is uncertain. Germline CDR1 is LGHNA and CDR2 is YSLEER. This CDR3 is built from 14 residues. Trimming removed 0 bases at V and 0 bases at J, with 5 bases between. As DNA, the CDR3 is TGCGCCAGCAGCCAAGACAGAATGAACACTGAAGCTTTCTTT. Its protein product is CASSQDRMNTEAFF.

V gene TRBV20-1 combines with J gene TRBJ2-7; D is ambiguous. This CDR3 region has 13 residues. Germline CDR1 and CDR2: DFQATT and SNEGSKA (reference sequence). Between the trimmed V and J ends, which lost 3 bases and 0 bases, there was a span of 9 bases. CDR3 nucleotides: TGCAGTGCTAGTACACCGCTCTCCTACGAGCAGTACTTC. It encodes CSASTPLSYEQYF.

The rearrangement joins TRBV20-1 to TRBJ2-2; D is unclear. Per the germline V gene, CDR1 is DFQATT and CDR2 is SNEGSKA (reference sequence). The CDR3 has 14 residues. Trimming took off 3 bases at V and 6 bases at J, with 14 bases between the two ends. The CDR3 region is CSASLQRKPGELFF. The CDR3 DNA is TGCAGTGCTAGTCTGCAGAGGAAGCCCGGGGAGCTGTTTTTT.

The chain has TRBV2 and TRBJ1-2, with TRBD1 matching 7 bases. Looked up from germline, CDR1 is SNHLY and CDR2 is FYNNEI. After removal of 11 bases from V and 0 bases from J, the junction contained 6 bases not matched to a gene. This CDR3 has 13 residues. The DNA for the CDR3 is TGTGCCGGTAGAGGACAGGCTAACTATGGCTACACCTTC. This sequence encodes CAGRGQANYGYTF.